This paragraph covers one T cell receptor beta chain sequence. CDR1 and CDR2 (germline): LGHNA, YNFKEQ. The CDR3 loop spans 14 amino acids. V shed 5 bases, J shed 5 bases, and the junction held 9 bases outside the gene matches. These data come from a study of shared clonotypes between healthy human individuals. Libraries were prepared by immunoSEQ multiplex PCR; TCRdb keeps only in-frame clonotypes and omits some of them. The sample has approximately 840,000 clones, 90% to 97% seen once. Naive CD8 cells comprised CD45RO-negative, CCR7-positively selected cells, excluding terminally differentiated effector memory CD45RA+ cells.

The source material was naive CD8+ T cells sorted from blood. The chain is built from TRBV4-2 and TRBJ2-7; 7 nucleotides agree with TRBD2. This receptor was taken from a young man in good health. The CDR3 is CASSFGLDVNEQYF. DNA for the CDR3: TGTGCCAGCAGCTTCGGACTAGATGTCAACGAGCAGTACTTC.